This T cell receptor beta chain appears in the sequencing data of a study of human T cells and chemical hapten exposure. Across the study: Variation in per-sample TCR yields came mainly from small pooled library volume differences. Study observations and caveats: Among TCRs, those above 1 in 1000 frequency were unaffected by DPC sensitization.

This clonotype has at least ten counts. Its target is not known. Individual cDNA molecules (in the library) carried attached unique molecular identifiers. From the RACE reads, TCRdb called clonotypes with MiXCR, one entry per CDR3 protein. The table has more than 300,000 distinct CDR3 sequences, 4.5% to 7% seen once; the top ten hold around 8.8%. Germline assignment: CDR1 SEHNR and CDR2 FQNEAQ (reference sequence). CDR3 length: 12 residues. V lost 5 bases and J 8 bases, leaving 10 bases between the germline ends. Time point: pre-sensitization, week 0. Treatment noted: therapeutic diphenylcyclopropenone sensitization with weekly scalp DPC. It was unfractionated whole blood from which total RNA was extracted.

V usage is TRBV7-9 and J usage is TRBJ1-3; D gene unclear. This TCR was sampled from a woman under 30 with alopecia areata. Some clones in this sample may be carry-over from other donors' samples. Sequencing used whole blood, obtained in connection with sensitization to the hapten diphenylcyclopropenone (DPC). CDR3 residues: CASSVKKDTIYF. For the CDR3, the DNA is TGTGCCAGCAGCGTTAAGAAGGACACCATATATTTT.